A selection of T cell receptor beta chains follows, all from one sample in a study of T cell responses to AZD1222 COVID-19 vaccine. Generated by immunoSEQ multiplex PCR, the TCRdb table keeps only in-frame clones and is missing some. The profile shows under 130,000 clones, roughly 91% of them singletons. The specimen was peripheral blood, collected on day 0 of AZD1222 vaccination. The origin of the receptors is an adult in good health. Each CDR3 is given with its conserved first and last residue. Fields, in order: V gene, clone size, CDR3 length, J gene, D gene, CDR3 DNA, CDR3 protein. A D gene is named only where the DNA matches it firmly. Clone size is shown for a subset of rows, as once, few, many or a class of expanded clone.

v_call: TRBV7-8
clone_size: .
cdr3_length: 16
j_call: TRBJ2-7
d_call: TRBD2
cdr3_nt: TGTGCCAGCAGTCGCGGGACTAGCGGGAGCTCCTACGAGCAGTACTTC
cdr3_aa: CASSRGTSGSSYEQYF

v_call: TRBV28
clone_size: .
cdr3_length: 19
j_call: TRBJ2-7
d_call: .
cdr3_nt: TGTGCCAGCAGTACGAAATCTCCGGGACCCAGATTGGGGGCATACGAGCAGTACTTC
cdr3_aa: CASSTKSPGPRLGAYEQYF

v_call: TRBV5-1
clone_size: few
cdr3_length: 14
j_call: TRBJ2-3
d_call: TRBD2
cdr3_nt: TGCGCCAGCAGTTCTAGCGGTTACACAGATACGCAGTATTTT
cdr3_aa: CASSSSGYTDTQYF

v_call: TRBV9
clone_size: .
cdr3_length: 14
j_call: TRBJ2-1
d_call: .
cdr3_nt: TGTGCCAGCAGCGAATCCAGCGGACTATCAGAGCAGTTCTTC
cdr3_aa: CASSESSGLSEQFF

v_call: TRBV7-2
clone_size: .
cdr3_length: 14
j_call: TRBJ1-1
d_call: .
cdr3_nt: TGTGCCAGCAGCCCCCTGACAGCAAACACTGAAGCTTTCTTT
cdr3_aa: CASSPLTANTEAFF

v_call: TRBV6-5
clone_size: .
cdr3_length: 13
j_call: TRBJ1-5
d_call: .
cdr3_nt: TGTGCCAGCAGTCCGAGGGACACTCAGCCCCAGCATTTT
cdr3_aa: CASSPRDTQPQHF

v_call: TRBV2
clone_size: once
cdr3_length: 12
j_call: TRBJ1-2
d_call: .
cdr3_nt: TGTGCCAGCAAGGTCGGCGACTATGGCTACACCTTC
cdr3_aa: CASKVGDYGYTF

v_call: TRBV14
clone_size: .
cdr3_length: 16
j_call: TRBJ1-1
d_call: .
cdr3_nt: TGTGCCAGCAGCCAAGATCGTGGGGTGGTGAACACTGAAGCTTTCTTT
cdr3_aa: CASSQDRGVVNTEAFF

v_call: TRBV5-4
clone_size: once
cdr3_length: 15
j_call: TRBJ2-2
d_call: .
cdr3_nt: TGTGCCAGCAGCTTGCAGGAGTCGAACACCGGGGAGCTGTTTTTT
cdr3_aa: CASSLQESNTGELFF

v_call: TRBV7-3
clone_size: .
cdr3_length: 14
j_call: TRBJ2-5
d_call: .
cdr3_nt: TGTGCCAGCAGCCCAGGGGCAGGGCAGGAGACCCAGTACTTC
cdr3_aa: CASSPGAGQETQYF

v_call: TRBV28
clone_size: .
cdr3_length: 15
j_call: TRBJ2-1
d_call: TRBD2
cdr3_nt: TGTGCCAGCAGTTTATTCAGCGGGAGCGCCAATGAGCAGTTCTTC
cdr3_aa: CASSLFSGSANEQFF

v_call: TRBV4-3
clone_size: .
cdr3_length: 17
j_call: TRBJ2-7
d_call: TRBD2
cdr3_nt: TGCGCCAGCAGCCAAGGCTTACTAGCGGGAGGTTCCTACGAGCAGTACTTC
cdr3_aa: CASSQGLLAGGSYEQYF

v_call: TRBV5-6
clone_size: .
cdr3_length: 13
j_call: TRBJ1-3
d_call: .
cdr3_nt: TGTGCCAGCAGCGGGGTGGCTGGAAACACCATATATTTT
cdr3_aa: CASSGVAGNTIYF

v_call: TRBV18
clone_size: .
cdr3_length: 12
j_call: TRBJ2-5
d_call: .
cdr3_nt: TGTGCCAGCTCACCACCTGGGGAGACCCAGTACTTC
cdr3_aa: CASSPPGETQYF

v_call: TRBV28
clone_size: .
cdr3_length: 12
j_call: TRBJ2-7
d_call: TRBD1
cdr3_nt: TGTGCCAGCAGGTCTACAGGGGCCGAGCAGTACTTC
cdr3_aa: CASRSTGAEQYF